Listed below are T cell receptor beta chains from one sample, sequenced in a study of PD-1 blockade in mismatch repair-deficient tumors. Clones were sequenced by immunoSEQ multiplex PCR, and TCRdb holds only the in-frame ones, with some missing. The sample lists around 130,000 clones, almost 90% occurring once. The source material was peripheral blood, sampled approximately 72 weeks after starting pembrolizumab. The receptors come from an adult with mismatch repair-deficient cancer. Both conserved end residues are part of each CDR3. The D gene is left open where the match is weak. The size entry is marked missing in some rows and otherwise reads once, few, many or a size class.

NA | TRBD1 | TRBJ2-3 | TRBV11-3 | TGTGCCAGCAGCGACAGGGGGCGTGAGACAGATACGCAGTATTTT | CASSDRGRETDTQYF
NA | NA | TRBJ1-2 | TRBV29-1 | TGCAGCGTTGGGGTATCTAATGGCTACACCTTC | CSVGVSNGYTF
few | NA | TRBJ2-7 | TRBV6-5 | TGTGCCAGCAGTTACTCAGAGAACTACGAGCAGTACTTC | CASSYSENYEQYF
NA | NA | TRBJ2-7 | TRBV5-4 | TGTGCCAGCAGCTTTTTCGGGACGGAGCAGTACTTC | CASSFFGTEQYF
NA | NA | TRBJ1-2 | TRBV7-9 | TGTGCCAGCAGCTTAATCAGGCCAGGAGCGAACTATGGCTACACCTTC | CASSLIRPGANYGYTF
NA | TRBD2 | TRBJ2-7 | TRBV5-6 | TGTGCCAGCAGCTCCCTGAGTTCGGGAGGGTACTACGAGCAGTACTTC | CASSSLSSGGYYEQYF
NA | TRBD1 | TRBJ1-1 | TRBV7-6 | TGTGCCAGCAGCTTAGGGGCAGGGGGCCGCACTGAAGCTTTCTTT | CASSLGAGGRTEAFF
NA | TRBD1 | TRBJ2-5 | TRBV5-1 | TGCGCCAGCAGTTCAACAGGGGGCTCCCCGGAGACCCAGTACTTC | CASSSTGGSPETQYF
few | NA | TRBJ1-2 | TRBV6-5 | TGTGCCAGCAGAGGGGGTCGAACTAACTATGGCTACACCTTC | CASRGGRTNYGYTF
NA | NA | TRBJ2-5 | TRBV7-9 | TGTGCCAGCAGCTTAGCGCTCGGATTATCCCAAGAGACCCAGTACTTC | CASSLALGLSQETQYF
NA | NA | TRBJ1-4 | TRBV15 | TGTGCCACCAGCAGGGACCCAGGAGAAAAACTGTTTTTT | CATSRDPGEKLFF
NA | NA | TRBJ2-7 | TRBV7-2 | TGTGCCAGCAGCTTAGATACCTTTTTGGGGGACGAGCAGTACTTC | CASSLDTFLGDEQYF
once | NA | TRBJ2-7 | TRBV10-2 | TGCGCCAGCAGTGAGGGCGAGCAGTACTTC | CASSEGEQYF
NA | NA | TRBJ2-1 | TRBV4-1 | TGCGCCAGCAGCCAACCAACTAGGGTCGGGTACAATGAGCAGTTCTTC | CASSQPTRVGYNEQFF
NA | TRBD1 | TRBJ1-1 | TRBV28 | TGTGCCAGCAGTTCCGGACAGGGGGGCACTGAAGCTTTCTTT | CASSSGQGGTEAFF
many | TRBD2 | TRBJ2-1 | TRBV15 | TGTGCCACCGGGACTAGCGGTAGTCCGGAGGAGCAGTTCTTC | CATGTSGSPEEQFF
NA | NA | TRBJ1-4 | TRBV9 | TGTGCCAGCAAAGGAGGGGGAACTAATGAAAAACTGTTTTTT | CASKGGGTNEKLFF
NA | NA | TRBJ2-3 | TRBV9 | TGTGCCAGCAGCGTCGTACAGGTCGGCACAGATACGCAGTATTTT | CASSVVQVGTDTQYF
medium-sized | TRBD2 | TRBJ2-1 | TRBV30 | TGTGCCTGGTCACTAGCGGGCCCTAACGATGAGCAGTTCTTC | CAWSLAGPNDEQFF
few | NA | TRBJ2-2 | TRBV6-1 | TGTGCCATCGACCCGATAGGGGAGCTGTTTTTT | CAIDPIGELFF
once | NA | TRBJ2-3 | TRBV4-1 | TGCGCCAGCAGCCAAGGTCCAGGGGCAGATACGCAGTATTTT | CASSQGPGADTQYF
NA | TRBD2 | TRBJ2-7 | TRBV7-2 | TGTGCCAGCAGCTCTAACGGGAGGGGGTCCTACGAGCAGTACTTC | CASSSNGRGSYEQYF
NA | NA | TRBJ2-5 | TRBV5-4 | TGTGCCAGCAGCGGCTATGGGACGCAAGAGACCCAGTACTTC | CASSGYGTQETQYF
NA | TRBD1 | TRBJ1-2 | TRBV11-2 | TGTGCCAGCAACCTCGGGACAGGGGTTAACTATGGCTACACCTTC | CASNLGTGVNYGYTF
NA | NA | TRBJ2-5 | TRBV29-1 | TGCAGCGTTGAAGATGTAAGGGAGACCCAGTACTTC | CSVEDVRETQYF
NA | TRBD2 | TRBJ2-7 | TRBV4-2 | TGTGCCAGCAGCCAAGGCCAGGGACTAGCGGGTTTTTCCTACGAGCAGTACTTC | CASSQGQGLAGFSYEQYF
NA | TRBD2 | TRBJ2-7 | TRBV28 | TGTGCCAGCAGTTCCAAGATAGCGGGAGCGGCCTACGAGCAGTACTTC | CASSSKIAGAAYEQYF
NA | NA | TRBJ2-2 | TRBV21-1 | TGTGCCAGCAGCAAAGGCGGGGACAGGACAACGAACACCGGGGAGCTGTTTTTT | CASSKGGDRTTNTGELFF
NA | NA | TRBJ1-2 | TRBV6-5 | TGTGCCAGCAGTTACTCCCCAGCTAACTATGGCTACACCTTC | CASSYSPANYGYTF
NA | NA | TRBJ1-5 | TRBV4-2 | TGTGCCAGCAGCCAAGAACTAACCTCTAGCAATCAGCCCCAGCATTTT | CASSQELTSSNQPQHF
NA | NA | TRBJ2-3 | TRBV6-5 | TGTGCCAGCAGTTCTTATTCGGATACGCAGTATTTT | CASSSYSDTQYF
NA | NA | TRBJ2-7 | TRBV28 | TGTGCCAGCAGTTACGAGGCCTATGACATGGCCGAGCAGTACTTC | CASSYEAYDMAEQYF
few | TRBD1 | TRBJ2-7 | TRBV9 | TGTGCCAGCAGCGCACATGGTACAGGGACAGGAACCGAGCAGTACTTC | CASSAHGTGTGTEQYF
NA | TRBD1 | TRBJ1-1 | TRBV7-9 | TGTGCCAGCAGCTTACCAGGGGGGGCGGAGGCTGAAGCTTTCTTT | CASSLPGGAEAEAFF
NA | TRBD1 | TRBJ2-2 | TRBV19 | TGTGCCAGTAGTATTGGGACAGGCCTCTTGAACACCGGGGAGCTGTTTTTT | CASSIGTGLLNTGELFF
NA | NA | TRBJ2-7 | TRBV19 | TGTGCCAGTAGTGGTGCAGCCTCCTACGAGCAGTACTTC | CASSGAASYEQYF
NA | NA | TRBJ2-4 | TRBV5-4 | TGTGCCAGCAGCTGGGTGGCTTCTAGCATTCAGTACTTC | CASSWVASSIQYF
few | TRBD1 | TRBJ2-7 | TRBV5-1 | TGCGCCAGCAGCTATGGGACAGGGGGCTACGAGCAGTACTTC | CASSYGTGGYEQYF
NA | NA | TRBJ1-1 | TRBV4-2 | TGTGCCAGCAGCCGAGAGGGGTTGGCGAACACTGAAGCTTTCTTT | CASSREGLANTEAFF
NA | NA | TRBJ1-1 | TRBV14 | TGTGCCAGCAGCCTAGGAAGGAACACTGAAGCTTTCTTT | CASSLGRNTEAFF
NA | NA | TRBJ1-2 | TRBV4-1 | TGCGCCAGCAGCCAAGATCTTACCAGGGTGTATTATGGCTACACCTTC | CASSQDLTRVYYGYTF
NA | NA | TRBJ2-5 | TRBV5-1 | TGCGCCAGCAGCTTCCTTACAGGGATCCAAGAGACCCAGTACTTC | CASSFLTGIQETQYF
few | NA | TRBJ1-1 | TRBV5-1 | TGCGCCAGCAGCTGGGGGGGCACTGAAGCTTTCTTT | CASSWGGTEAFF
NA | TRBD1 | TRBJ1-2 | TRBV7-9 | TGTGCCAGCAGGCGACAGGGGGCCGAGTATGGCTACACCTTC | CASRRQGAEYGYTF
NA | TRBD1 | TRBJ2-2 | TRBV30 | TGTGCCTGGACCGGGACAGGGGCCACCGGGGAGCTGTTTTTT | CAWTGTGATGELFF
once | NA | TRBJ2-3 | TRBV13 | TGTGCCAGCAGCTTAGTACCGCCAGATACGCAGTATTTT | CASSLVPPDTQYF
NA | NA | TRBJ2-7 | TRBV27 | TGTGCCAGCAGTTTGTCGCATGGGAACACCGACTACGAGCAGTACTTC | CASSLSHGNTDYEQYF
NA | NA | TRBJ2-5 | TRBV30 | TGTGCCTGGAGCGCGGTAGGGACCCAGTACTTC | CAWSAVGTQYF
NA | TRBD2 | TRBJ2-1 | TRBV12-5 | TGTGCTAGTGGTTTAGCCTCACTAGCGGGAGTTCGTCCTGAGCAGTTCTTC | CASGLASLAGVRPEQFF
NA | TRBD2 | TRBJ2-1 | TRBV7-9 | TGTGCCAGCAGCCTACTAAGCGGGAGGGCCTACAATGAGCAGTTCTTC | CASSLLSGRAYNEQFF
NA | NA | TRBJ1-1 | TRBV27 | TGTGCCAGCAGTTTTAGGGACCCGGGTACTGAAGCTTTCTTT | CASSFRDPGTEAFF
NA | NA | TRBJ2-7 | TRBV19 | TGTGCCAGTAGTATAAGCGGCACGGCCTACGAGCAGTACTTC | CASSISGTAYEQYF
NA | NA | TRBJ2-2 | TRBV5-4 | TGTGCCAGCAGCTTGGCCAACCCGGGGTCCGGGGAGCTGTTTTTT | CASSLANPGSGELFF
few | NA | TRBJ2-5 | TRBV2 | TGTGCCAGCAGTGAAGCGGGGGTAGGAAGGTACTTC | CASSEAGVGRYF
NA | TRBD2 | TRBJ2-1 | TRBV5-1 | TGCGCCAGCAGCCTCGGGACTAGCGGGAGTTATAATGAGCAGTTCTTC | CASSLGTSGSYNEQFF
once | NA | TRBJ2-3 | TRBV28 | TGTGCCAGCAGTTCCCGGACTATCGGGCCAACACTAGATACGCAGTATTTT | CASSSRTIGPTLDTQYF
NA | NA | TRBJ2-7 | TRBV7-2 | TGTGCCAGCAGCTTAGGAATACATAGCTACGAGCAGTACTTC | CASSLGIHSYEQYF
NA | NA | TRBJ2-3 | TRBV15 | TGTGCCACCAGCAGAAGGACCCAGGGGGGGACAGATACGCAGTATTTT | CATSRRTQGGTDTQYF
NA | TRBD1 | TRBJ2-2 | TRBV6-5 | TGTGCCAGCAGTTACGGGGACAGGGACACCGGGGAGCTGTTTTTT | CASSYGDRDTGELFF